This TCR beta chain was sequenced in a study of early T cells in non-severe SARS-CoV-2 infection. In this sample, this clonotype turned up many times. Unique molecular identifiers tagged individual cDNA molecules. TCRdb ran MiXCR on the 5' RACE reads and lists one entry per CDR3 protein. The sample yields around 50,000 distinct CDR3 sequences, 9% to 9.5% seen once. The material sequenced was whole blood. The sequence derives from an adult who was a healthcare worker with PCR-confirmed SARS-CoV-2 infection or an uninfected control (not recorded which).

The CDR3 DNA is TGTGCCATCAGCCAACTCGAGGACAGGGTAAATACGCAGTATTTT. Its protein product is CAISQLEDRVNTQYF. This rearrangement joins TRBV10-3 to TRBJ2-3; TRBD1 aligns across 8 bases. Per the germline V gene, CDR1 is ENHRY and CDR2 is SYGVKD. V dropped 6 bases and J dropped 7; count of bases not matched to a gene: 12. The CDR3 contains 15 residues.